The 2 T cell receptor beta chains in this list originate from one sample, sequenced in a study of T cell responses to AZD1222 COVID-19 vaccine. Clones were read by immunoSEQ multiplex PCR, and TCRdb kept only the in-frame ones, dropping some. The sample records around 130,000 clones, about 93% being singletons. Sequencing was performed on peripheral blood, taken on day 0 of AZD1222 vaccination. The origin of the receptors is an adult in good health.

This sequence joins TRBV4-1 and TRBJ2-5; TRBD1 is a possible D gene (5 bases). Germline V CDR1 and CDR2: MGHRA, YSYEKL. V was trimmed by 1 base and J by 7 bases, leaving 16 bases between them. This CDR3 spans 15 amino acids. CDR3 in amino acids: CASSQVDSVWGTQYF. DNA of the CDR3: TGCGCCAGCAGCCAAGTAGACAGTGTTTGGGGGACCCAGTACTTC.

The rearrangement joins TRBV7-8 to TRBJ2-7; TRBD1 matches at 8 bases. V dropped 2 bases and J dropped 0; count of bases not matched to a gene: 3. The CDR3 covers 15 residues. Germline V gene data show CDR1 as SGHVS and CDR2 as FQNEAQ. The CDR3 is CASSLRTGGSYEQYF. CDR3 DNA: TGTGCCAGCAGCTTACGCACAGGGGGCTCCTACGAGCAGTACTTC.